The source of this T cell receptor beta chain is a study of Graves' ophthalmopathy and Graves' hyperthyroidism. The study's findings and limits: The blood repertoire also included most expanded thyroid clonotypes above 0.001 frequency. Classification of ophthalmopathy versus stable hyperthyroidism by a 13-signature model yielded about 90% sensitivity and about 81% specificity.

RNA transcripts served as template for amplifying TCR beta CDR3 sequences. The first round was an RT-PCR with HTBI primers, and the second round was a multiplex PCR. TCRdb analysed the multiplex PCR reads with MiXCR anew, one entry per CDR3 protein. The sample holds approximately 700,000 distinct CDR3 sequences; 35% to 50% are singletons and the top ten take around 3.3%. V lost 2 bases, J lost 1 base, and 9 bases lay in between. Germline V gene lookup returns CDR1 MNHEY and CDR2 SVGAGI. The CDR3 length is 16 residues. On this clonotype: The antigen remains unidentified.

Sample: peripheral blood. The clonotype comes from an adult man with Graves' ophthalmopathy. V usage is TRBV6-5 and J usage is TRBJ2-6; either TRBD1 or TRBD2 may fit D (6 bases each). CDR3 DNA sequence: TGTGCCAGCAGTTACGGGGGGCCGTCTGGGGCCAACGTCCTGACTTTC. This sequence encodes CASSYGGPSGANVLTF.